The 3 T cell receptor beta chains reported below all come from one sample, sequenced in a study of blood T cell repertoires in COVID-19. The table came from immunoSEQ multiplex PCR; TCRdb's copy has only in-frame clones and leaves some out. The sample holds roughly 200,000 clones, over 65% seen once. Sample: peripheral blood. The source of these receptors is a person in their 70s with COVID-19, enrolled during active disease.

This clone was seen just once. The J gene is TRBJ1-1, the V gene TRBV10-3, with D possibly being TRBD1 (5 bases). Trimming removed 6 bases at V and 1 base at J, with 9 bases between. Germline V gene data show CDR1 as ENHRY and CDR2 as SYGVKD. The length of the CDR3 is 13 residues. CDR3 in amino acids: CAIRQDPNTEAFF. CDR3 nucleotide sequence: TGTGCCATCAGACAGGATCCGAACACTGAAGCTTTCTTT.

The V and J genes are TRBV6-5 and TRBJ1-5; D perhaps matches TRBD1 (5 bases). CDR3 length: 14 amino acids. Germline CDR1 is MNHEY and CDR2 is SVGAGI. With 8 bases removed from V and 4 bases from J, the gap between germline ends came to 15 bases. The CDR3 DNA reads as TGTGCCAGCTCGAGGCAGGGAAGTAATCAGCCCCAGCATTTT. Amino acid sequence: CASSRQGSNQPQHF.

Concerning this clone: The sample has other DNA sequences that encode this CDR3 too. The chain combines TRBV7-3 with TRBJ2-5; 9 positions match TRBD1. CDR3 length: 16 residues. Looked up from germline, CDR1 is SGHTA and CDR2 is FQGTGA. Unmatched junction bases numbered 12, after V lost 5 bases and J lost 5 bases. The DNA for the CDR3 is TGTGCCAGCAGCCTACAAGGGACAGGGCAAGGGGAGACCCAGTACTTC. As protein: CASSLQGTGQGETQYF. The entire variable domain, with the rest obtained from reference TRBV7-3 and TRBJ2-5, is as follows: GAGVSQTPSNKVTEKGKYVELRCDPISGHTALYWYRQSLGQGPEFLIYFQGTGAADDSGLPNDRFFAVRPEGSVSTLKIQRTERGDSAVYLCASSLQGTGQGETQYFGPGTRLLVL.